The entry below describes one T cell receptor (beta chain). Its antigen is undetermined. Per germline, CDR1 LNHDA and CDR2 SQIVND (reference sequence). V dropped 6 bases and J dropped 9; count of bases not matched to a gene: 12. This CDR3 is built from 16 residues. The data belong to a study of cytomegalovirus exposure and HLA in healthy donors. Turning to the study itself: Samples from HLA-typed donors yielded about 80 million unique TCRs in an early data release. General study findings and limits: Earlier analysis found most TCR beta V segments productive about 90% or about 30% of the time. Cytomegalovirus status was reportedly diagnosed by the classifier with high sensitivity and specificity. Across donors, sequencing depth was assumed by presence/absence analyses to be roughly uniform.

The PCR used 60 Vbeta and 13 Jbeta primers. This table comes from immunoSEQ multiplex PCR, and its TCRdb copy is limited to in-frame clones, with some not included. The sample records 250,000 to 350,000 clones, 86% being singletons. Sequencing was done on a sample of PBMCs. The receptor was derived from a man aged 35 to 55 in good health and CMV-seropositive. The chain recombines TRBV19 with TRBJ2-1; 12 bases agree with TRBD2. The DNA for the CDR3 is TGTGCCAGTAGCCACCTGCTAGCGGGAGGGCCTCGTGAGCAGTTCTTC. Its protein is CASSHLLAGGPREQFF.